This is a list of T cell receptor beta chains from one sample in a study of identical twins. One entry per CDR3 protein, called by TCRdb with MiXCR from the 5' RACE reads. Among around 480,000 distinct CDR3 sequences, around 14% were seen once, and the ten largest hold 0.52%. This sample was also put to use in a study of yellow fever vaccine responses in identical twins.

Sequenced: CD4+ T cells sorted from blood. The receptors were gathered from a woman in her late teens or twenties in good health. CDR3s include the opening cysteine and the closing phenylalanine or tryptophan. The D gene is left open where the match is weak. Size is omitted from some rows. Given values are once, few, many or a class for expanded clones.

>TRBJ2-7|few|.|TRBV4-3
CASSREPGSYEQYF
TGCGCCAGCAGCCGGGAACCCGGCTCCTACGAGCAGTACTTC
>TRBJ1-5|few|TRBD1|TRBV20-1
CSARGGTGSNQPQHF
TGCAGTGCTAGGGGGGGGACAGGTAGCAATCAGCCCCAGCATTTT
>TRBJ2-2|few|TRBD2|TRBV24-1
CATSDLGSGSTGELFF
TGTGCCACCAGTGATTTGGGTAGCGGGAGCACCGGGGAGCTGTTTTTT
>TRBJ2-7|.|TRBD1|TRBV15
CATSRDGTGVPEQYF
TGTGCCACCAGCAGAGATGGGACAGGGGTTCCCGAGCAGTACTTC
>TRBJ1-5|few|.|TRBV14
CASSQTLGQPQQF
TGTGCCAGCAGCCAAACCCTCGGACAGCCCCAGCAATTT
>TRBJ2-1|few|.|TRBV20-1
CSARSPRRGGEQFF
TGCAGTGCTAGATCTCCCAGGAGGGGTGGTGAGCAGTTCTTC
>TRBJ2-3|.|TRBD2|TRBV6-1
CASSQLAGGADTQYF
TGTGCCAGCAGCCAACTAGCGGGAGGAGCAGATACGCAGTATTTT
>TRBJ2-7|few|TRBD2|TRBV20-1
CSAREARGEMGEYF
TGCAGTGCTAGAGAGGCTCGGGGGGAAATGGGGGAGTACTTC
>TRBJ2-7|many|.|TRBV10-3
CAISQGKYEQYF
TGTGCCATCAGTCAGGGGAAATACGAGCAGTACTTC
>TRBJ2-2|.|.|TRBV30
CAWAWLRSTGELFF
TGTGCCTGGGCCTGGCTCCGGAGCACCGGGGAGCTGTTTTTT
>TRBJ2-7|.|.|TRBV20-1
CSARLYEQYF
TGCAGTGCTAGACTCTACGAGCAGTACTTC
>TRBJ2-1|.|.|TRBV25-1
CASSSPRGALGNEQFF
TGTGCCAGCAGTTCCCCAAGGGGCGCTTTAGGGAATGAGCAGTTCTTC
>TRBJ2-5|.|TRBD1|TRBV4-3
CASSQVRGRGETQYF
TGCGCCAGCAGCCAAGTGAGGGGGCGCGGTGAGACCCAGTACTTC
>TRBJ1-5|few|.|TRBV28
CASSLRQAFSNQPQHF
TGTGCCAGCAGTTTAAGGCAGGCCTTTAGCAATCAGCCCCAGCATTTT
>TRBJ2-7|.|TRBD2|TRBV6-2/TRBV6-3
CASSYSLAGVSYEQYF
TGTGCCAGCAGTTACTCGCTAGCGGGGGTCTCCTACGAGCAGTACTTC
>TRBJ2-3|.|.|TRBV5-1
CASTRDRPTDTQYF
TGCGCCAGCACCCGGGACCGCCCCACAGATACGCAGTATTTT
>TRBJ1-1|.|.|TRBV7-2
CASSLLGGRHTEAFF
TGTGCCAGCAGCCTCCTGGGGGGGAGGCACACTGAAGCTTTCTTT
>TRBJ2-1|many|TRBD2|TRBV5-1
CASREREGRSEQFF
TGCGCCAGCAGGGAGCGGGAGGGCCGCAGTGAGCAGTTCTTC
>TRBJ2-7|.|.|TRBV30
CAWSVRLADKQYF
TGTGCCTGGAGTGTACGATTGGCAGATAAGCAGTACTTC
>TRBJ2-7|few|TRBD2|TRBV7-2
CASSPRGLAGGREQYF
TGTGCCAGCAGCCCGCGAGGACTAGCGGGAGGTCGCGAGCAGTACTTC
>TRBJ2-1|.|TRBD1|TRBV28
CASSLYNAGGEQFF
TGTGCCAGCAGCCTCTATAACGCAGGGGGTGAGCAGTTCTTC
>TRBJ1-5|.|.|TRBV30
CAWQENSNQPQHF
TGTGCCTGGCAGGAGAATAGCAATCAGCCCCAGCATTTT
>TRBJ2-7|.|TRBD1|TRBV24-1
CATSDPTGDGDEQYF
TGTGCCACCAGTGATCCCACAGGGGATGGCGACGAGCAGTACTTC
>TRBJ2-7|.|.|TRBV12-3/TRBV12-4
CASSFRLGAPYEQYF
TGTGCCAGCAGTTTTCGGCTGGGGGCTCCCTACGAGCAGTACTTC
>TRBJ2-5|.|TRBD1|TRBV7-8
CASSFDRGKKETQYF
TGTGCCAGCAGCTTTGACAGGGGGAAGAAAGAGACCCAGTACTTC
>TRBJ1-1|few|.|TRBV18
CASSPFTDSEDFF
TGTGCCAGCTCACCTTTCACCGACTCGGAGGATTTCTTT
>TRBJ1-2|few|.|TRBV6-1
CASSRVSSRVRGGYTF
TGTGCCAGCAGTCGGGTGTCGTCCAGGGTGAGAGGTGGCTACACCTTC
>TRBJ2-4|.|TRBD2|TRBV12-3/TRBV12-4
CASSPGGVKNIQYF
TGTGCCAGCAGTCCGGGGGGTGTCAAAAACATTCAGTACTTC
>TRBJ2-7|few|.|TRBV29-1
CSVRNTYEQYF
TGCAGCGTTAGAAACACCTACGAGCAGTACTTC
>TRBJ2-3|.|.|TRBV7-2
CASRLTGLKGDTQYF
TGTGCCAGCAGGTTGACAGGTTTGAAAGGTGATACGCAGTATTTT
>TRBJ2-1|few|.|TRBV12-3/TRBV12-4
CASSFLAWGDNEQFF
TGTGCCAGCAGTTTTCTAGCGTGGGGAGACAATGAGCAGTTCTTC
>TRBJ2-2|.|.|TRBV4-3
CASSQVGDLGELFF
TGCGCCAGCAGCCAAGTTGGGGATTTAGGGGAGCTGTTTTTT
>TRBJ1-4|few|TRBD1|TRBV5-1
CASSGGQVNNEKLFF
TGCGCCAGCAGCGGGGGACAGGTTAATAATGAAAAACTGTTTTTT
>TRBJ1-1|many|.|TRBV7-8
CASSLAEVTEAFF
TGTGCCAGCAGCTTAGCGGAGGTCACTGAAGCTTTCTTT
>TRBJ2-3|.|.|TRBV29-1
CSSGVLSTDTQYF
TGCAGCAGCGGAGTCCTTAGCACAGATACGCAGTATTTT
>TRBJ2-2|.|.|TRBV2
CASTGSNTGELFF
TGTGCCAGCACCGGCTCCAACACCGGGGAGCTGTTTTTT
>TRBJ2-6|.|.|TRBV6-1
CASQRSSGANVLTF
TGTGCCAGCCAAAGGAGCTCTGGGGCCAACGTCCTGACTTTC
>TRBJ2-5|.|TRBD2|TRBV4-2
CASSQGTSEQETQYF
TGTGCCAGCAGCCAAGGTACTAGCGAACAAGAGACCCAGTACTTC
>TRBJ2-3|.|TRBD2|TRBV6-5
CASSYYREVDTQYF
TGTGCCAGCAGTTACTATCGGGAGGTGGATACGCAGTATTTT
>TRBJ2-7|once|TRBD1|TRBV6-2/TRBV6-3
CASSGPDRGYEQYF
TGTGCCAGCAGTGGACCAGACAGGGGCTACGAGCAGTACTTC
>TRBJ2-3|few|.|TRBV3-1
CASTSRGGLQYF
TGTGCCAGCACCTCGAGAGGGGGGTTGCAGTATTTT
>TRBJ2-3|many|.|TRBV14
CASSQDRAGATSTDTQYF
TGTGCCAGCAGCCAAGATCGGGCGGGGGCCACTAGCACAGATACGCAGTATTTT
>TRBJ1-2|.|.|TRBV20-1
CSARDLPRASYGYTF
TGCAGTGCTAGAGATCTTCCCAGGGCTAGCTATGGCTACACCTTC
>TRBJ2-3|.|TRBD2|TRBV20-1
CSASMILAGGIDTQYF
TGCAGTGCTTCGATGATACTAGCGGGGGGAATAGATACGCAGTATTTT
>TRBJ1-1|.|.|TRBV7-8
CASSLRGRDTEAFF
TGTGCCAGCAGCTTGAGGGGCCGCGACACTGAAGCTTTCTTT
>TRBJ2-5|.|TRBD2|TRBV2
CASDRASGGPAQYF
TGTGCCAGCGATCGGGCTAGCGGTGGGCCGGCCCAGTACTTC
>TRBJ2-1|.|.|TRBV7-9
CASSLRRGAGGEQFF
TGTGCCAGCAGCTTACGACGGGGGGCCGGGGGTGAGCAGTTCTTC
>TRBJ2-7|.|.|TRBV12-3/TRBV12-4
CASSRPGGPDEQYF
TGTGCCAGCAGCCGGCCCGGGGGGCCGGACGAGCAGTACTTC
>TRBJ2-3|.|TRBD1|TRBV5-4
CASSGGQAGPDTQYF
TGTGCCAGCAGCGGGGGACAGGCGGGCCCAGATACGCAGTATTTT
>TRBJ1-1|many|TRBD1|TRBV29-1
CSVRTGQNTEAFF
TGCAGCGTACGGACAGGGCAGAACACTGAAGCTTTCTTT
>TRBJ2-1|.|.|TRBV28
CASGVKSEQFF
TGTGCCAGCGGGGTAAAGAGTGAGCAGTTCTTC
>TRBJ2-6|.|.|TRBV3-1
CASSPRVPSGANVLTF
TGTGCCAGCAGTCCGCGTGTTCCCTCTGGGGCCAACGTCCTGACTTTC
>TRBJ2-7|few|TRBD2|TRBV20-1
CSASVRLAGVPYEQYF
TGCAGTGCTAGTGTTCGTCTAGCGGGGGTCCCGTACGAGCAGTACTTC